The TCR beta chain described here comes from a study of shared clonotypes between healthy human individuals. About the study: The donors, a couple of women and three men, were aged 18 to 49. Whole-study findings and limits: Some naive CD4 clonotypes, 4% to 6%, turned up in common across a handful of donors.

In this sample, this clone turned up a few times. Its antigen is as yet unknown. The sample carries other DNA sequences with the same CDR3. V lost 3 bases to trimming and J lost 2 bases, with 11 bases between them. Germline V gene sequence: CDR1 SNHLY, CDR2 FYNNEI. The CDR3 is 14 residues long. The protocol was immunoSEQ multiplex PCR, while the TCRdb copy is restricted to in-frame clones and leaves out a portion. The repertoire holds around 700,000 clones, under 80% seen once, with roughly 1.7% in the top ten. The V and J genes are TRBV2 and TRBJ2-7; no clear D. Sample: memory CD4+ T cells sorted from blood. Subset denoted: CD45RA-negative fraction. The sequence was obtained from a woman in her 30s in good health. The CDR3 loop is CASSDRRFPYEQYF. Written as DNA, the CDR3 is TGTGCCAGCAGTGATCGCCGGTTTCCCTACGAGCAGTACTTC.